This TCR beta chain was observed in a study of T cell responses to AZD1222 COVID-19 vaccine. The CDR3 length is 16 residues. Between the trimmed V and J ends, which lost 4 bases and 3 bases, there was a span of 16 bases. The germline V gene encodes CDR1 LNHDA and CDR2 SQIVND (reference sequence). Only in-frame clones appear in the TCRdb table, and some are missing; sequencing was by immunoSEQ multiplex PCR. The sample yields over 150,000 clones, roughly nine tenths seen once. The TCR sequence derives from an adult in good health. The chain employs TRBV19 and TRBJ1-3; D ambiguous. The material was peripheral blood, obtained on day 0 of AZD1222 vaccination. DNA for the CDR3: TGTGCCAGTAGTAGAATAGGCGCCTCCTTTGGAAACACCATATATTTT. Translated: CASSRIGASFGNTIYF.